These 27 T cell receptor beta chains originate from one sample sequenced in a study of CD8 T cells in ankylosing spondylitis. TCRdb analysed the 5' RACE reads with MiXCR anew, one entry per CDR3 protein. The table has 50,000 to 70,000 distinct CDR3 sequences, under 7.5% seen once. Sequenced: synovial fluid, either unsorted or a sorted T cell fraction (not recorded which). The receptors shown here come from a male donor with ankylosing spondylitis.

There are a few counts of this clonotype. As DNA, the CDR3 is TGTGCCAGTAGTCGCACGTCCGGGACAGTTGTCTACGAGCAGTACTTC. Residues: CASSRTSGTVVYEQYF. V usage is TRBV19 and J usage is TRBJ2-7; 7 nucleotides match TRBD1. The length of the CDR3 is 16 residues. Germline V gives CDR1 LNHDA, CDR2 SQIVND (reference sequence). The V and J ends lost 5 bases and 3 bases, in that order; junction bases with no gene match: 13.

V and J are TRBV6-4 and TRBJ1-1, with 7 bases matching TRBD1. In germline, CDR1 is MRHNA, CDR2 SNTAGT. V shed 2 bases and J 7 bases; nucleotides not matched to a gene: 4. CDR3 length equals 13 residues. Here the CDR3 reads CASSDHRGGEAFF. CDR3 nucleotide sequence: TGTGCCAGCAGTGACCACAGGGGTGGTGAAGCTTTCTTT.

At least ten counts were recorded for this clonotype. The CDR3 reads CASSEGAFSGNTIYF. The CDR3 DNA is TGTGCCAGCAGCGAAGGAGCTTTCTCTGGAAACACCATATATTTT. The chain employs TRBV7-8 and TRBJ1-3; D unresolved. Trimming removed 5 bases at V and 0 bases at J, with 11 bases between. Germline CDR1 and CDR2: SGHVS and FQNEAQ. The CDR3 runs to 15 residues.

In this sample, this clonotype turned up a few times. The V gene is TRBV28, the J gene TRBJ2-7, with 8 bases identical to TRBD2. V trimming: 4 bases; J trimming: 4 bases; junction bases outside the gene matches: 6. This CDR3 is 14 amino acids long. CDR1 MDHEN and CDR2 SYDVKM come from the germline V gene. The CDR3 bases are TGTGCCAGCAGTTGGACTAGCAGGGCTTACGAGCAGTACTTC. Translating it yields CASSWTSRAYEQYF.

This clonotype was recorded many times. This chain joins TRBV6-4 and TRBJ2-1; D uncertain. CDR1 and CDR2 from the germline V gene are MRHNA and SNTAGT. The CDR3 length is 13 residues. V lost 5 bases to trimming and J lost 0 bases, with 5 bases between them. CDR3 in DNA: TGTGCCAGCAGTCAGGACTCCTACAATGAGCAGTTCTTC. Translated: CASSQDSYNEQFF.

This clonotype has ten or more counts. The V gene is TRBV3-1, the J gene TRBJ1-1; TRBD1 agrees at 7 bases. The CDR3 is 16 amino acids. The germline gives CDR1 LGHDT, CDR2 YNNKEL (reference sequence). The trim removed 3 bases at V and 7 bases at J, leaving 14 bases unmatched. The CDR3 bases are TGTGCCAGCAGCCACCTTCAACAAACAGGGGATAGTGAAGCTTTCTTT. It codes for CASSHLQQTGDSEAFF. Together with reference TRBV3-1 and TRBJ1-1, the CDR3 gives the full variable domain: DTAVSQTPKYLVTQMGNDKSIKCEQNLGHDTMYWYKQDSKKFLKIMFSYNNKELIINETVPNRFSPKSPDKAHLNLHINSLELGDSAVYFCASSHLQQTGDSEAFFGQGTRLTVV.

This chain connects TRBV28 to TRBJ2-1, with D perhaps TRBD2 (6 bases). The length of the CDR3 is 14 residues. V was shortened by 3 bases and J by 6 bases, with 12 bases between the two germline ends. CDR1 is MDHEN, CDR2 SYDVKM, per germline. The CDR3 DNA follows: TGTGCCAGCAGTTTTTCTAGCGAGGCCAATGAGCAGTTCTTC. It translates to CASSFSSEANEQFF.

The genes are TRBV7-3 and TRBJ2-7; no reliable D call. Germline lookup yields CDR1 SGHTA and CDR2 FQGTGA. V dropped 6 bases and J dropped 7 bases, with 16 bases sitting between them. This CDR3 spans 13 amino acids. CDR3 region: CASRLDKDGEQYF. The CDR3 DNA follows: TGTGCCAGCAGATTAGACAAGGACGGGGAGCAGTACTTC.

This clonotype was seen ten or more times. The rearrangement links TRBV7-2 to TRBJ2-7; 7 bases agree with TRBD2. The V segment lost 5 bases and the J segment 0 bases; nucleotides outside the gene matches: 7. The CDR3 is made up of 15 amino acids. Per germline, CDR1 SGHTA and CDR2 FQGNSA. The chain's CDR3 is CASSRSGGDSYEQYF. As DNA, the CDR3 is TGTGCCAGCAGCCGTAGTGGGGGGGACTCCTACGAGCAGTACTTC.

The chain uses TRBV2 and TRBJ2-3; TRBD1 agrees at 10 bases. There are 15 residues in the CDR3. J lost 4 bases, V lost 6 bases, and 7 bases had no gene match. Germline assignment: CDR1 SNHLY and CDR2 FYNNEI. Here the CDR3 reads CASRRDRGQADTQYF. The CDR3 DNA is TGTGCCAGCAGACGAGACAGGGGGCAAGCAGATACGCAGTATTTT.

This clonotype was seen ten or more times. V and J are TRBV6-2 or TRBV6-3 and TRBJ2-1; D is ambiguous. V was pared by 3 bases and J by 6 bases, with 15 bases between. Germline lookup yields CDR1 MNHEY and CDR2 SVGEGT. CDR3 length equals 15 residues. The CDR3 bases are TGTGCCAGCAGTTATTATCCGTCTATCCGCAATGAGCAGTTCTTC. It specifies CASSYYPSIRNEQFF.

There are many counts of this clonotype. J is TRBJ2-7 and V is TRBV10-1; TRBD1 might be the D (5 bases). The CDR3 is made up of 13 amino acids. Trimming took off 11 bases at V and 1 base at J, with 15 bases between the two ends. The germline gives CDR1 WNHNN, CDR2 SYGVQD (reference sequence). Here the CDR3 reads CAARQLKSYEQYF. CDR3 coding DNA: TGCGCCGCCCGACAGCTGAAATCCTACGAGCAGTACTTC.

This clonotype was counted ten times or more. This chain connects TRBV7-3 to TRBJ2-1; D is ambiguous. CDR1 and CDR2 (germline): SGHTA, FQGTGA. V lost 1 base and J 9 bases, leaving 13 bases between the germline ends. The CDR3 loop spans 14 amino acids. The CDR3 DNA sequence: TGTGCCAGCAGCTTAAGGAGTACGACGGGTGAGCAGTTCTTC. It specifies CASSLRSTTGEQFF.

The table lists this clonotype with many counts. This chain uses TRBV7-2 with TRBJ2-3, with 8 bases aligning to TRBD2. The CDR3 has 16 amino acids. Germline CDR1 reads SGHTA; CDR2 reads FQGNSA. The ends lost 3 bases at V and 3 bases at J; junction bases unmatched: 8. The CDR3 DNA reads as TGTGCCAGCAGCTTGATTGCGGGAGGAGGGACAGATACGCAGTATTTT. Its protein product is CASSLIAGGGTDTQYF.

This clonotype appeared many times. The CDR3 coding sequence is TGCAGCGGAGGTTGGGACGATAAAGAGACCCAGTACTTC. Translated: CSGGWDDKETQYF. The chain employs TRBV29-1 and TRBJ2-5, with D perhaps given as TRBD1 or TRBD2 (5 bases each). Germline CDR1 SQVTM, CDR2 ANQGSEA. Deletions cut 7 bases from V and 3 bases from J, with 15 bases between. CDR3 size: 13 residues.

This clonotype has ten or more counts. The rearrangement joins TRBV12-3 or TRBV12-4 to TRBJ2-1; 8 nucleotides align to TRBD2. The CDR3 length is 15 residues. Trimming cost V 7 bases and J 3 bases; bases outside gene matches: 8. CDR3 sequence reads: CASKLIAGFYNEQFF. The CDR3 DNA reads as TGTGCCAGCAAATTAATAGCGGGATTCTACAATGAGCAGTTCTTC.

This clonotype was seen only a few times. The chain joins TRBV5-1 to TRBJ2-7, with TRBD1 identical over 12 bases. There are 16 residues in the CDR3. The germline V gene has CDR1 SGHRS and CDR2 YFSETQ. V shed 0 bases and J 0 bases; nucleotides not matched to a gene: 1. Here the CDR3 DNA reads TGCGCCAGCAGCTTGGGGGGACAGGGGGCCTCCTACGAGCAGTACTTC. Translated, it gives CASSLGGQGASYEQYF.

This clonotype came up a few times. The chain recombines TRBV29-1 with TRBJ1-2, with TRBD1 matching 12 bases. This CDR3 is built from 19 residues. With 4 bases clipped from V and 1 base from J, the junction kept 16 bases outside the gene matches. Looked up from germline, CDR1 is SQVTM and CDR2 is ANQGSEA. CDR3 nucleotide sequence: TGCAGCGTTGGAGGACGCCGGGACAGGGGGCGCGGGCGTAACTATGGCTACACCTTC. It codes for CSVGGRRDRGRGRNYGYTF.

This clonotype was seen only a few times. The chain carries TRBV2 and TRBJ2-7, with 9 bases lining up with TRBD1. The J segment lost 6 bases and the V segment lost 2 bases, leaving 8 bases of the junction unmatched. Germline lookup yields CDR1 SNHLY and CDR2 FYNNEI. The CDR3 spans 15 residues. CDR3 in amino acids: CASSEQDRGSGEQYF. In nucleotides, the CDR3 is TGTGCCAGCAGTGAACAGGACAGGGGCTCGGGCGAGCAGTACTTC.

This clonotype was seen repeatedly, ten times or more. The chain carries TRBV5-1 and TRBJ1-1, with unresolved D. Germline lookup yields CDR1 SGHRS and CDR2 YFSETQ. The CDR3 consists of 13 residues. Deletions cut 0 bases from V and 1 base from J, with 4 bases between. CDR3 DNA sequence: TGCGCCAGCAGCTTGGACAGGAACACTGAAGCTTTCTTT. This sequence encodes CASSLDRNTEAFF.

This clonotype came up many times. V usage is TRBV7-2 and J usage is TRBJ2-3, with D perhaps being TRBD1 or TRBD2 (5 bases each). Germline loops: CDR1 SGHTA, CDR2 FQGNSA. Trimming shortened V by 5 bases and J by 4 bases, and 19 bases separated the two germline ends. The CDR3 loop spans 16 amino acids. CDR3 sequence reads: CASSRPGAGGADTQYF. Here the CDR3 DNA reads TGTGCCAGCAGCCGACCCGGGGCCGGAGGAGCAGATACGCAGTATTTT.

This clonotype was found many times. In DNA form, the CDR3 reads TGTGCCAGCAGCCGGGACAGGGAAGAGACCCAGTACTTC. This sequence encodes CASSRDREETQYF. The chain has TRBV7-7 and TRBJ2-5; 9 bases fit TRBD1. J lost 3 bases, V lost 5 bases, and 1 base had no gene match. Germline V gene sequence: CDR1 SSHAT, CDR2 FNYEAQ (reference sequence). This CDR3 contains 13 residues.

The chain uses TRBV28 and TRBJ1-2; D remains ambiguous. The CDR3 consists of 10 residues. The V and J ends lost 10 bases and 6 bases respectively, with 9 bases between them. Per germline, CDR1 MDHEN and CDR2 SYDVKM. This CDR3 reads CATSQNGYTF. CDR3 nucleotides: TGTGCCACCAGCCAGAATGGCTACACCTTC.

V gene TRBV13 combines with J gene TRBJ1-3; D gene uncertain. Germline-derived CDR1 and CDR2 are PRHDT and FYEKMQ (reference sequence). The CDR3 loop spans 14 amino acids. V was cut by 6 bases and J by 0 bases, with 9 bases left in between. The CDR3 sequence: CASSSGFSGNTIYF. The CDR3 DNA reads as TGTGCCAGCAGTTCGGGGTTCTCTGGAAACACCATATATTTT. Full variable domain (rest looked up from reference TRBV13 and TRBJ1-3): AAGVIQSPRHLIKEKRETATLKCYPIPRHDTVYWYQQGPGQDPQFLISFYEKMQSDKGSIPDRFSAQQFSDYHSELNMSSLELGDSALYFCASSSGFSGNTIYFGEGSWLTVV.

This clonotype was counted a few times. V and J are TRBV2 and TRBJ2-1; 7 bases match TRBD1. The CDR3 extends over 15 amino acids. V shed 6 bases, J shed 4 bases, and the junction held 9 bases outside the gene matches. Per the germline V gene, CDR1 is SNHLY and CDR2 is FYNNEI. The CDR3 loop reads CASSAPGTEYNEQFF. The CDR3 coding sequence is TGTGCCAGCAGCGCTCCCGGGACAGAGTACAATGAGCAGTTCTTC.

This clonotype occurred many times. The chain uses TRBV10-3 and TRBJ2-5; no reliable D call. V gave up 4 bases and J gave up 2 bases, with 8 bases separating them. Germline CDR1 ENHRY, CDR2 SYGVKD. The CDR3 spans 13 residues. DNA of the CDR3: TGTGCCATCAGTGTGGGCGCGCAAGAGACCCAGTACTTC. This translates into CAISVGAQETQYF.

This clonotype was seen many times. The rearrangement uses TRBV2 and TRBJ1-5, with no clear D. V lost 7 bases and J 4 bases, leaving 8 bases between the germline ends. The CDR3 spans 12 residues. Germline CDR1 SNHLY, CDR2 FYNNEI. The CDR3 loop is CASNKGNQPQHF. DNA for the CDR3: TGTGCCAGCAATAAGGGAAATCAGCCCCAGCATTTT.